These T cell receptor beta chains were read from a single sample in a study of shared clonotypes between healthy human individuals. Some clones are missing from TCRdb's copy, which holds only in-frame ones; the method was immunoSEQ multiplex PCR. The sample yields about 2.4 million clones, 85% to 95% seen once. Sequenced sample: naive CD4+ T cells sorted from blood. The receptors originated from a man in his late teens or twenties in good health. Both conserved end residues are part of each CDR3. D genes are given only for firm matches. Clone sizes are given selectively: once, few, many, or a class where the clone is expanded.

d_call clone_size j_call v_call cdr3_aa cdr3_nt
- few TRBJ1-6 TRBV2 CASSVSGSQNSPLHF TGTGCCAGCAGTGTATCAGGTTCTCAAAATTCACCCCTCCACTTT
TRBD2 - TRBJ2-1 TRBV7-8 CASSLGSGGAYNEQFF TGTGCCAGCAGCTTAGGTAGCGGGGGGGCTTACAATGAGCAGTTCTTC
TRBD2 - TRBJ2-1 TRBV7-7 CASSLGGAGGLYNEQFF TGTGCTAGCAGCTTAGGAGGAGCGGGAGGACTCTACAATGAGCAGTTCTTC
- - TRBJ1-4 TRBV30 CAWSSRRTNEKLFF TGTGCCTGGAGTAGCAGGCGAACTAATGAAAAACTGTTTTTT
TRBD1 - TRBJ1-2 TRBV12-5 CASARDSAYGYTF TGTGCTAGTGCTCGGGACAGCGCTTATGGCTACACCTTC
- - TRBJ2-2 TRBV5-1 CASKWDTGELFF TGCGCCAGCAAATGGGACACCGGGGAGCTGTTTTTT
TRBD1 - TRBJ1-3 TRBV4-1 CASSQVDRGNGNTIYF TGCGCCAGCAGCCAAGTCGACAGGGGAAATGGAAACACCATATATTTT
TRBD1 once TRBJ1-2 TRBV19 CASSVGTGYGYTF TGTGCCAGTAGTGTCGGGACAGGCTATGGCTACACCTTC
- - TRBJ1-3 TRBV5-1 CASSLDRLSGNTIYF TGCGCCAGCAGCTTGGACCGCCTCTCTGGAAACACCATATATTTT
- - TRBJ2-7 TRBV7-9 CASSLGLAPYEQYF TGTGCCAGCAGCTTAGGGCTAGCACCCTACGAGCAGTACTTC
- - TRBJ2-5 TRBV5-4 CASSLLGRMIQETQYF TGTGCCAGCAGCTTGTTAGGACGGATGATCCAAGAGACCCAGTACTTC
TRBD2 - TRBJ2-3 TRBV7-2 CASSLGTFSGRADTQYF TGTGCCAGCAGCTTAGGGACCTTTTCGGGGAGGGCAGATACGCAGTATTTT
- - TRBJ1-5 TRBV6-5 CASSYHEAYGNQPQHF TGTGCCAGCAGTTACCATGAAGCGTACGGCAATCAGCCCCAGCATTTT
- - TRBJ1-4 TRBV6-6 CASRGAANEKLFF TGTGCCAGCAGAGGGGCGGCTAATGAAAAACTGTTTTTT
TRBD2 - TRBJ2-7 TRBV18 CASSPPISGGVGYEQYF TGTGCCAGCTCACCACCGATTAGCGGGGGGGTGGGCTACGAGCAGTACTTC
- - TRBJ1-5 TRBV10-3 CAISESRSQPQHF TGTGCCATCAGTGAGTCCCGCTCACAGCCCCAGCATTTT
TRBD1 - TRBJ2-6 TRBV27 CASRPDRVSGANVLTF TGTGCCAGCAGGCCAGACAGGGTATCTGGGGCCAACGTCCTGACTTTC
TRBD1 - TRBJ1-1 TRBV6-4 CASRVTGEMNTEAFF TGTGCCAGCAGGGTCACAGGGGAAATGAACACTGAAGCTTTCTTT
- - TRBJ1-5 TRBV7-9 CASSLRVDQPQHF TGTGCCAGCAGCTTACGGGTGGATCAGCCCCAGCATTTT
- - TRBJ2-7 TRBV10-3 CAISEFNLNEQYF TGTGCCATCAGTGAGTTTAATCTCAACGAGCAGTACTTC
TRBD2 - TRBJ2-3 TRBV10-3 CAISEGLAGGDTQYF TGTGCCATCAGTGAAGGACTAGCGGGGGGAGATACGCAGTATTTT
TRBD2 - TRBJ2-1 TRBV10-1 CASSDGLAGGQNEQFF TGCGCCAGCAGTGACGGACTAGCGGGGGGGCAAAATGAGCAGTTCTTC
- - TRBJ2-3 TRBV30 CAWSVRYGLANRTDTQYF TGTGCCTGGAGTGTTAGGTATGGGTTAGCGAACCGCACAGATACGCAGTATTTT
- - TRBJ2-1 TRBV4-3 CASSQDLLNNEQFF TGCGCCAGCAGCCAAGATCTCCTAAACAATGAGCAGTTCTTC
TRBD2 - TRBJ2-3 TRBV5-1 CASSLVVAGPTDTQYF TGCGCCAGCAGCTTGGTAGTAGCGGGGCCCACAGATACGCAGTATTTT
TRBD2 - TRBJ2-7 TRBV18 CASSPQSGRGGTHEQYF TGTGCCAGCTCACCACAGAGCGGCCGCGGGGGGACTCACGAGCAGTACTTC
TRBD2 - TRBJ2-1 TRBV4-2 CASSQGLAGGQNEQFF TGTGCCAGCAGCCAGGGACTAGCGGGGGGGCAAAATGAGCAGTTCTTC
- - TRBJ2-1 TRBV30 CAWRADRSEQFF TGTGCCTGGAGGGCTGACAGATCCGAGCAGTTCTTC
- few TRBJ1-5 TRBV28 CASRAGTQPQHF TGTGCCAGCAGGGCAGGGACTCAGCCCCAGCATTTT
- - TRBJ2-2 TRBV30 CAWSVWGSGELFF TGTGCCTGGAGTGTCTGGGGTTCCGGGGAGCTGTTTTTT
- - TRBJ2-5 TRBV7-2 CAGSLEPEETQYF TGTGCCGGCAGCTTAGAGCCAGAAGAGACCCAGTACTTC
- - TRBJ2-5 TRBV5-1 CASSLAGSGEGETQYF TGCGCCAGCAGCTTGGCCGGGTCGGGGGAAGGGGAGACCCAGTACTTC
TRBD1 - TRBJ1-2 TRBV6-1 CASSGGQLINYGYTF TGTGCCAGCAGTGGGGGACAGCTTATTAACTATGGCTACACCTTC
TRBD1 - TRBJ2-7 TRBV6-5 CASSYWDRGEPYEQYF TGTGCCAGCAGTTACTGGGACAGGGGGGAACCCTACGAGCAGTACTTC
TRBD1 - TRBJ2-7 TRBV9 CASSVGTGDLYEQYF TGTGCCAGCAGCGTAGGGACAGGGGACCTCTACGAGCAGTACTTC
- - TRBJ1-6 TRBV23-1 CASSQSFGALDLNSPLHF TGCGCCAGCAGTCAATCCTTCGGGGCTCTTGACTTGAATTCACCCCTCCACTTT